The T cell receptor (beta chain) described here comes from a study of radiation and T cells in renal cell carcinoma. About the study: Nephrectomy followed 15 Gy stereotactic body radiation by 4 weeks.

Here immunoSEQ multiplex PCR was the method, and the copy in TCRdb shows in-frame clones only, minus some. The sample consists of 150,000 to 160,000 clones, 87% of them appearing once. Time point given: blood 2 weeks post-SBRT. Regarding treatment: 15 Gy SBRT to primary tumor, nephrectomy 4 weeks later. After SBRT, blood was collected at 2 and 4 weeks, plus baseline. Study-wide results and limits: From baseline, blood top tumor clonotypes peaked at 2 weeks post-radiation. Baseline intratumoral clonotype presence is unknown without pretreatment biopsies.

Details on this clone: Its antigen is still unknown.

V lost 4 bases and J lost 1; bases outside the gene matches: 5. Germline V lookup: CDR1 SGHTA, CDR2 FQGNSA. The CDR3 totals 15 residues. The material was blood, obtained from a patient whose treatment included radiotherapy and nephrectomy. V gene TRBV7-2 combines with J gene TRBJ2-3; 7 bases match TRBD1. This TCR was sampled from a woman between 50 and 59 years old with renal cell carcinoma. CDR3 protein: CASSSRQGRTDTQYF. The DNA of the CDR3 is TGTGCCAGCAGCTCGAGACAGGGTCGCACAGATACGCAGTATTTT.